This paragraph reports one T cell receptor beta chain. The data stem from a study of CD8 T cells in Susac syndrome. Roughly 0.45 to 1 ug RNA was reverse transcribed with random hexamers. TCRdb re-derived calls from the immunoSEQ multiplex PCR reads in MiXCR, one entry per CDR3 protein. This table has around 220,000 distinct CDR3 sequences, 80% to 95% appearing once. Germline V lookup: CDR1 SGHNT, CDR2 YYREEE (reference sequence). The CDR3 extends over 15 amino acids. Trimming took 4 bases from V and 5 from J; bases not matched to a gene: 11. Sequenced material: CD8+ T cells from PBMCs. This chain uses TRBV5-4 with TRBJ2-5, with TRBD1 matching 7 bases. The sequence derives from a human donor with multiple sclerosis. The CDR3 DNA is TGTGCCAGCAGCCTAGGACAGGCCGCCTCGGAGACCCAGTACTTC. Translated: CASSLGQAASETQYF.